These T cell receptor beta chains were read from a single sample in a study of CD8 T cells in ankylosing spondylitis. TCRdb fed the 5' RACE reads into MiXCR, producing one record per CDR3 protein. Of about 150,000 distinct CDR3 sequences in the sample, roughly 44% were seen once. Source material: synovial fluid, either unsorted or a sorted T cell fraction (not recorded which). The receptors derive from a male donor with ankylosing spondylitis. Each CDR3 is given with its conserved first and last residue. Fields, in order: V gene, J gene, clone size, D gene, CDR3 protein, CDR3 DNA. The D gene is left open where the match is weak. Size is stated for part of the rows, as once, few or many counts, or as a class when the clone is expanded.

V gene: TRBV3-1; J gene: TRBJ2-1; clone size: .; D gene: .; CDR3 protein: CASSQAWQGPYNEQFF; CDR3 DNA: TGTGCCAGCAGCCAAGCTTGGCAGGGACCTTACAATGAGCAGTTCTTC
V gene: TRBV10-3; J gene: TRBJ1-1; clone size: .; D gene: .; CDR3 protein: CAISRRKMNTEAFF; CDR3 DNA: TGTGCCATCAGTAGACGGAAAATGAACACTGAAGCTTTCTTT
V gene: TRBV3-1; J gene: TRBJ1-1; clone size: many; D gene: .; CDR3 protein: CASSQDLRANTEAFF; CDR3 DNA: TGTGCCAGCAGCCAAGACCTTCGGGCGAACACTGAAGCTTTCTTT
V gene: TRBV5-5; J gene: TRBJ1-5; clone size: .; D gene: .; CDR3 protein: CASSLVVYNQPQHF; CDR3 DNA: TGTGCCAGCAGCTTGGTTGTGTATAATCAGCCCCAGCATTTT
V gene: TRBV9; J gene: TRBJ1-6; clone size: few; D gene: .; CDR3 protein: CASSVGPTYEDNSPLHF; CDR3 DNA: TGTGCCAGCAGCGTAGGACCGACTTACGAGGATAATTCACCCCTCCACTTT
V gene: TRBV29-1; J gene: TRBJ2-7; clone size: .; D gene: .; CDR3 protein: CSVGWVYEQYF; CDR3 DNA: TGCAGCGTCGGATGGGTCTACGAGCAGTACTTC
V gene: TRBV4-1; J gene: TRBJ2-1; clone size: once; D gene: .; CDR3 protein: CASSQERRWGNEQFF; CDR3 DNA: TGCGCCAGCAGCCAAGAAAGGCGGTGGGGGAATGAGCAGTTCTTC
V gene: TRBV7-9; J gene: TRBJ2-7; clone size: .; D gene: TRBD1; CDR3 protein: CASSLHRTGASYEQYF; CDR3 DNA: TGTGCCAGCAGCTTACATCGGACAGGGGCATCCTACGAGCAGTACTTC
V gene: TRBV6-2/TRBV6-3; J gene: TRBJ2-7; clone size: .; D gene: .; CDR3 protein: CASSYAGDSAEQYF; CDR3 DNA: TGTGCCAGCAGTTACGCCGGGGACTCGGCGGAGCAGTACTTC
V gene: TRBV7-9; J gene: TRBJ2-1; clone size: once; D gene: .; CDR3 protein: CASSSRDRHNEQFF; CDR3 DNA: TGTGCCAGCAGCTCCCGGGACCGTCACAATGAGCAGTTCTTC
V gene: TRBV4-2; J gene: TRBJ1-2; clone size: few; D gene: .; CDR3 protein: CASSQGGPEYGYTF; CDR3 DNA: TGTGCCAGCAGCCAAGGGGGCCCAGAATATGGCTACACCTTC
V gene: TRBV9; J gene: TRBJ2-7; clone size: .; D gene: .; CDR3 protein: CASSVESGRSYEQYF; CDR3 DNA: TGTGCCAGCAGCGTAGAGAGTGGGAGGTCCTACGAGCAGTACTTC
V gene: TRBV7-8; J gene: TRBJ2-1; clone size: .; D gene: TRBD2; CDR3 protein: CASSSIPQGSGSNHNEQFF; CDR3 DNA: TGTGCCAGCAGCTCGATCCCTCAGGGTAGCGGGAGTAACCACAATGAGCAGTTCTTC
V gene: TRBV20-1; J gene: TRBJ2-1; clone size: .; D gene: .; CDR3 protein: CCARVYSWPYNEQFF; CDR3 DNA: TGCTGTGCTAGAGTTTACAGTTGGCCCTACAATGAGCAGTTCTTC
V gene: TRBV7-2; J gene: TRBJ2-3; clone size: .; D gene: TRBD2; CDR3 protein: CASSSPRLAGGDTQYF; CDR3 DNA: TGTGCCAGCAGCTCACCCAGACTAGCGGGGGGGGATACGCAGTATTTT
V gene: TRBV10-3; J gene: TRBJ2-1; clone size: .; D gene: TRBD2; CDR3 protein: CAIKPGLAIEQFF; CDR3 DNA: TGTGCCATCAAGCCGGGACTAGCAATTGAGCAGTTCTTC
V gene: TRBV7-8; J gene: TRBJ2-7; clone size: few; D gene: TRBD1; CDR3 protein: CATGTVYEQYF; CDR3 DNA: TGTGCCACCGGGACAGTCTACGAGCAGTACTTC
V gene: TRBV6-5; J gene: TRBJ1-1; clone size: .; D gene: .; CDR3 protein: CASSSQQGDTEAFF; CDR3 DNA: TGTGCCAGCAGTTCACAACAGGGCGACACTGAAGCTTTCTTT
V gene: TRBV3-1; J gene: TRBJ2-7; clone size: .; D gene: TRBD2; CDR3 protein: CASSRHSGLAGVKSYEQYF; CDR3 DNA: TGTGCCAGCAGTCGACACTCGGGACTAGCGGGAGTGAAGTCCTACGAGCAGTACTTC
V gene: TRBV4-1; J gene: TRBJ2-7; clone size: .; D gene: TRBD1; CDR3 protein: CASSSDDRVWEYEQYF; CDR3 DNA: TGCGCCAGCAGCTCCGACGACAGGGTTTGGGAATACGAGCAGTACTTC
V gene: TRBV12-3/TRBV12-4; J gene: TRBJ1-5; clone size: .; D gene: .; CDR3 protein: CASSLGQDIQPQHF; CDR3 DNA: TGTGCCAGCAGTTTAGGACAGGATATTCAGCCCCAGCATTTT
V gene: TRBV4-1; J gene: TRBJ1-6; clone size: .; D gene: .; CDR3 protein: CASSHAPIVLNSPLHF; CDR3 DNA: TGCGCCAGCAGCCACGCACCGATAGTATTAAATTCACCCCTCCACTTT
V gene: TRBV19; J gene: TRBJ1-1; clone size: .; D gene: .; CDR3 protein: CASSMGQFTEAFF; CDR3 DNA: TGTGCCAGTAGTATGGGCCAATTCACTGAAGCTTTCTTT
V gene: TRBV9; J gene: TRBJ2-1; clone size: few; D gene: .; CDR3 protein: CASSVSPYNEQFF; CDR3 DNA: TGTGCCAGCAGCGTTTCCCCGTACAATGAGCAGTTCTTC
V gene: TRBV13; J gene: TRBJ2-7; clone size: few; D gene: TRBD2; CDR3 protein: CASSLNYLAGGSSYEQYF; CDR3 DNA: TGTGCCAGCAGCTTAAATTATTTAGCGGGAGGGTCCTCCTACGAGCAGTACTTC
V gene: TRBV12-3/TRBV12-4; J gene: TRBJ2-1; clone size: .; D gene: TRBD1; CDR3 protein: CASSRTGAEQFF; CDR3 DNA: TGTGCCAGCAGTCGTACAGGGGCTGAGCAGTTCTTC
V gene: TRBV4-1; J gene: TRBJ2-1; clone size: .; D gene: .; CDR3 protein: CASSQDETDNEQFF; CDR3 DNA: TGCGCCAGCAGCCAAGATGAGACAGACAATGAGCAGTTCTTC
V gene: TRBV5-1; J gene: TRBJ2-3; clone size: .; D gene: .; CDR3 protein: CASSPDYGAGDTQYF; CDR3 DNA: TGCGCCAGCAGCCCAGACTATGGGGCAGGGGATACGCAGTATTTT
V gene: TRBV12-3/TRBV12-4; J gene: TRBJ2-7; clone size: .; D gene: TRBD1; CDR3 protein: CASSFGQGDSYEQYF; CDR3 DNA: TGTGCCAGCAGTTTCGGGCAGGGGGACTCCTACGAGCAGTACTTC
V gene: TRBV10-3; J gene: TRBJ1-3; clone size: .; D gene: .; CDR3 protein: CAISEGQVWISGNTIYF; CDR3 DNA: TGTGCCATCAGTGAGGGGCAGGTATGGATCTCTGGAAACACCATATATTTT
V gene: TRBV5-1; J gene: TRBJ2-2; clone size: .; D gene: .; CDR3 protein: CASSSYDTGELFF; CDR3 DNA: TGCGCCAGCAGCTCCTATGACACCGGGGAGCTGTTTTTT
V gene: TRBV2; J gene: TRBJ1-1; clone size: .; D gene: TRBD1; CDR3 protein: CARPGQGAHGAFF; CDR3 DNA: TGTGCCAGACCGGGACAGGGGGCTCACGGAGCTTTCTTT
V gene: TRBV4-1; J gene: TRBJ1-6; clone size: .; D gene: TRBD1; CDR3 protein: CASSTDREPNSPLHF; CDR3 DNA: TGCGCCAGCAGCACCGACAGGGAGCCTAATTCACCCCTCCACTTT
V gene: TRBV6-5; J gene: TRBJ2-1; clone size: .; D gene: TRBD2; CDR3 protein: CASSSQSGTFGPGYNEQFF; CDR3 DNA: TGTGCCAGCAGTTCACAAAGCGGGACTTTCGGTCCCGGCTACAATGAGCAGTTCTTC
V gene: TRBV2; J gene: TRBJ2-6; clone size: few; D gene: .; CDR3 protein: CASSEATQPTTSGANVLTF; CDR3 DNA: TGTGCCAGCAGTGAAGCAACACAGCCGACCACCTCTGGGGCCAACGTCCTGACTTTC
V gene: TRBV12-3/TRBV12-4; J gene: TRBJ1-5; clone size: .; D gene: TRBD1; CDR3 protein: CASNEGAGNQPQHF; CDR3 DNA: TGTGCCAGCAATGAGGGGGCCGGCAATCAGCCCCAGCATTTT
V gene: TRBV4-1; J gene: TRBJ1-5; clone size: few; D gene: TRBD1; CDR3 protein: CASSQEGQINQPQHF; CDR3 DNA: TGCGCCAGCAGCCAAGAGGGACAGATAAATCAGCCCCAGCATTTT
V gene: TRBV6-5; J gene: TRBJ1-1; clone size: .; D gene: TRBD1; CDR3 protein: CASSWGDRNTEAFF; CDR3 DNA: TGTGCCAGCAGTTGGGGGGACAGGAACACTGAAGCTTTCTTT
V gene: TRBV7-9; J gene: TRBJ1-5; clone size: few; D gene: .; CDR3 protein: CASSLGNQPQHF; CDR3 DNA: TGTGCCAGCAGTTTGGGGAATCAGCCCCAGCATTTT
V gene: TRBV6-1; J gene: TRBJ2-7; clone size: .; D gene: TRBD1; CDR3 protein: CASSEATGAYEQYF; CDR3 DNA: TGTGCCAGCAGTGAAGCGACAGGGGCCTACGAGCAGTACTTC
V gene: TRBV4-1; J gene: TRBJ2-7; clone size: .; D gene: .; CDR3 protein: CASSQGPNYYEQYF; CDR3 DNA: TGCGCCAGCAGCCAAGGGCCTAACTACTACGAGCAGTACTTC
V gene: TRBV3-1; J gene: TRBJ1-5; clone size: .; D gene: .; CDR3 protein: CASSHGGLGQPQHF; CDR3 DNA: TGTGCCAGCAGCCATGGGGGGCTGGGTCAGCCCCAGCATTTT
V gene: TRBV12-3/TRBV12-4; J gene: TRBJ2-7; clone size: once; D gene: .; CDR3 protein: CASSSSDGAVVYEQYF; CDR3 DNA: .
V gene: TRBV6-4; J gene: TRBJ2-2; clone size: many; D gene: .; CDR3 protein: CASSGGDTGELFF; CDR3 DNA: TGTGCCAGCAGTGGCGGGGACACCGGGGAGCTGTTTTTT
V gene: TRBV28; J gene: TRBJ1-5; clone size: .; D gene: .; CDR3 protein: CASSRMGWEGPWPQHF; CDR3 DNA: TGTGCCAGCAGTCGTATGGGCTGGGAGGGCCCATGGCCCCAGCATTTT
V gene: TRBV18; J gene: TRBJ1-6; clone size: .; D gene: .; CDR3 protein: CASSPFLGTNHRSPLHF; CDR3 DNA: TGTGCCAGCTCACCTTTTCTCGGGACAAATCATCGGTCACCCCTCCACTTT